This TCR beta chain was documented in a study of beta chain features in type 1 diabetes. This clone was seen more than once but under ten times. Its antigen remains unknown. Isolated RNA was reverse transcribed in full, so expressed TCRB transcripts were sequenced. Sequencing was performed with immunoSEQ multiplex PCR; in TCRdb, only in-frame clones are kept and a portion is missing. The repertoire has 300,000 or so clones, 7% to 10% of them found once; the top ten carry 0.95% to 1.1%. Study-level results: Junctions at VDJ sites from type 1 diabetes patients had fewer insertions and more deletions. In every one of the four CD4+ subsets, TCRB CDR3s were moderately but significantly shorter in Type 1 diabetes patients. Comparison showed that naive, central memory and Treg TCRB repertoires appeared more similar among patients than among healthy donors.

CDR1 and CDR2 from the germline V gene are SGHVS and FQNEAQ. Deletions cut 1 base from V and 5 bases from J, with 14 bases between. The CDR3 contains 15 residues. Sequenced material: central memory CD4+ T cells from blood. The receptor comes from a man under 40 with type 1 diabetes. The chain has TRBV7-8 and TRBJ2-5; tentative D call: TRBD2 (5 bases). CDR3: CASSLGRSRGETQYF. CDR3 coding DNA: TGTGCCAGCAGCTTAGGGCGGTCCCGAGGGGAGACCCAGTACTTC.